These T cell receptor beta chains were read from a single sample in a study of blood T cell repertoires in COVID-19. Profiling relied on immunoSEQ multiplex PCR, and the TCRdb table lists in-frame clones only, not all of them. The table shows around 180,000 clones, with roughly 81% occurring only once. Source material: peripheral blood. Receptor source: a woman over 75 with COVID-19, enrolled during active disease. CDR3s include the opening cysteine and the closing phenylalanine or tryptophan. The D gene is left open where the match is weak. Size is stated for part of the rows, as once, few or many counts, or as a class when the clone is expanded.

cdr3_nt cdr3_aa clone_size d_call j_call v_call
TGTGCCAGCCGACTAGCGGGAGTGGGGTACAATGAGCAGTTCTTC CASRLAGVGYNEQFF NA TRBD2 TRBJ2-1 TRBV28
TGTGCCAGCAGGCCGGGACAGGGCTACGAGCAGTACTTC CASRPGQGYEQYF NA NA TRBJ2-7 TRBV21-1
TGTGCCAGTCGCACCACCGGGACTAGCGGACCCTACGAGCAGTACTTC CASRTTGTSGPYEQYF NA TRBD2 TRBJ2-7 TRBV19
TGTGCCAGCAGCCAAGATTGCATCAACGCGAGTCAGCCCCAGCATTTT CASSQDCINASQPQHF few NA TRBJ1-5 TRBV3-1/TRBV3-2
TGTGCCAGCAGTGGGACAGGGTCCTATGGCTACACCTTC CASSGTGSYGYTF NA TRBD1 TRBJ1-2 TRBV11-2
TGTGCCAGCAGTCCCTGGACAGGATCCTACGAGCAGTACTTC CASSPWTGSYEQYF NA TRBD1 TRBJ2-7 TRBV6-2/TRBV6-3
TGTGCCAGCAGCTTAGGACAGGGACGGGGTATCAATGAGCAGTTCTTC CASSLGQGRGINEQFF NA TRBD1 TRBJ2-1 TRBV9
TGTGCCAGCACCCTGCAGGGGGCTTCAACCGAGCAGTACTTC CASTLQGASTEQYF NA TRBD1 TRBJ2-7 TRBV2
TGTGCCAGCTCACCACCCCACAGAACCTCTAATGAAAAACTGTTTTTT CASSPPHRTSNEKLFF NA NA TRBJ1-4 TRBV18
TGTGCCAGCAGAGCATTCCAAGAGACCCAGTACTTC CASRAFQETQYF NA NA TRBJ2-5 TRBV2
TGTGCCAGCAGCCCCGGACAGGCGTCCTACAATGAGCAGTTCTTC CASSPGQASYNEQFF NA TRBD1 TRBJ2-1 TRBV7-3
TGCAGCTCCACAGGGGCGGATGGCTACACCTTC CSSTGADGYTF NA TRBD1 TRBJ1-2 TRBV29-1
TGTGCCAGCAGCTCTACTAGCTTTGGGTACGAGCAGTACTTC CASSSTSFGYEQYF NA NA TRBJ2-7 TRBV7-9
TGTGCCAGCAGTCGACCTCCGGGGGGGACCCAGTACTTC CASSRPPGGTQYF NA TRBD2 TRBJ2-5 TRBV28
TGTGCCAGCAGCCCGACCCAGGGTTCCAATCAGCCCCAGCATTTT CASSPTQGSNQPQHF few NA TRBJ1-5 TRBV7-8
TGTGCCAGCAGCGCGACTAGCGGCTCCTACGAGCAGTACTTC CASSATSGSYEQYF NA TRBD2 TRBJ2-7 TRBV9
TGTGCCAGCTCACGATGGGAGGCTTACAATGAGCAGTTCTTC CASSRWEAYNEQFF NA NA TRBJ2-1 TRBV18
TGCGCCACCAGCCGGGACAGGGGGACTGAAGCTTTCTTT CATSRDRGTEAFF NA TRBD1 TRBJ1-1 TRBV5-1
TGTGCCAGCAGTGAAGAGGGGAATCAGCCCCAGCATTTT CASSEEGNQPQHF NA NA TRBJ1-5 TRBV6-1
TGTGCCAGTAAGCCGGGACAGGGGATTGCCTATGGCTACACCTTC CASKPGQGIAYGYTF NA TRBD1 TRBJ1-2 TRBV7-8
TGTGCCAGCAGCTTCGGGCAGGGGATCGGGGAGCAGTACTTC CASSFGQGIGEQYF NA NA TRBJ2-7 TRBV7-2
TGTGCCAGCACCACCTCAGGGGGCAGGACCTACGAGCAGTACTTC CASTTSGGRTYEQYF NA TRBD1 TRBJ2-7 TRBV18
TGCGCCAGCAGCTTCGACAGTCACTACAATGAGCAGTTCTTC CASSFDSHYNEQFF once NA TRBJ2-1 TRBV5-1
TGTGCCAGTAGTACTTGGGACAGATCCTACGAGCAGTACTTC CASSTWDRSYEQYF once TRBD1 TRBJ2-7 TRBV19
TGTGCCAGCAGCGCCGGGACTCGGAGCTCCTACGAGCAGTACTTC CASSAGTRSSYEQYF NA NA TRBJ2-7 TRBV13
TGCGCCAGCAGCCCCGGACTAGCGGGAGGCAGCACAGATACGCAGTATTTT CASSPGLAGGSTDTQYF once TRBD2 TRBJ2-3 TRBV5-1
TGTGCCAGCTCACCACCCTACGGGGGTGGCCATGAGCAGTTCTTC CASSPPYGGGHEQFF NA NA TRBJ2-1 TRBV18
TGTGCCAGCAGCCTCCAAGGACAGCCCCAAGAGACCCAGTACTTC CASSLQGQPQETQYF NA NA TRBJ2-5 TRBV7-9
TGTGCCAGCAGTTACTCAGGCAGGGGCCTTTGGGGGCCCCAGCATTTT CASSYSGRGLWGPQHF NA NA TRBJ1-5 TRBV6-2/TRBV6-3